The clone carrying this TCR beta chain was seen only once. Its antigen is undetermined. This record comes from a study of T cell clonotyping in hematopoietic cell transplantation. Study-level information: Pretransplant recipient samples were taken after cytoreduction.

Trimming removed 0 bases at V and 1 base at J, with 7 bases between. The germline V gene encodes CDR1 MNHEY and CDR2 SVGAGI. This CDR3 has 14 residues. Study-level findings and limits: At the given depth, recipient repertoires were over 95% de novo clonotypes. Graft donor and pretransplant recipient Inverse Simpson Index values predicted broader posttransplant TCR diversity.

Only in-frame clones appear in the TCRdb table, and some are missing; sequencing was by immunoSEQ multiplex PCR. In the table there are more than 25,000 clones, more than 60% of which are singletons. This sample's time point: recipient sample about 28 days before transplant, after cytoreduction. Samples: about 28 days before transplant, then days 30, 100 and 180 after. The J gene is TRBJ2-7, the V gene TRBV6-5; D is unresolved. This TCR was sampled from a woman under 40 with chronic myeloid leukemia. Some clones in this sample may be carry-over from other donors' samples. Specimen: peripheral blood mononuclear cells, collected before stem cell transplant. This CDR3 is CASSYSIGSYEQYF. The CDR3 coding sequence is TGTGCCAGCAGTTACTCGATCGGGTCCTACGAGCAGTACTTC.